The entry below describes one TCR beta chain. Clones were sequenced by immunoSEQ multiplex PCR, and TCRdb holds only the in-frame ones, with some missing. The repertoire has over 85,000 clones, approximately 84% of them found once; the top ten carry more than 30%. CDR1 is SGHTA and CDR2 is FQGNSA in the germline V gene. The CDR3 has 13 amino acids. Trimming shortened V by 3 bases and J by 6 bases, and 12 bases separated the two germline ends. The sample originates from a study of control samples from healthy donors and cancer patients. The source material was PBMCs. This TCR came from a man in his 70s with lung cancer. V and J are TRBV7-2 and TRBJ2-7; D uncertain. CDR3 DNA sequence: TGTGCCAGCAGCTTTCCACCCTCTGCCGAGCAGTACTTC. Translating gives CASSFPPSAEQYF.